A single sample gave rise to the 21 T cell receptor beta chains below, sequenced in a study of long-term antiretroviral therapy in people with HIV. The immunoSEQ assay was v3.0, run at survey level. This table comes from immunoSEQ multiplex PCR, and its TCRdb copy is limited to in-frame clones, with some not included. Of some 25,000 clones detected, over 75% appear once; the ten largest clones hold 5.5%. The sample was unsorted PBMCs, taken 1.1 years before starting antiretroviral therapy. All receptors derive from a woman aged 25 to 39 with HIV.

The table lists this clone with a few counts. The V gene is TRBV9, the J gene TRBJ1-6; possible D gene TRBD1, 5 bases. V lost 4 bases to trimming and J lost 10 bases, with 12 bases between them. Germline V gives CDR1 SGDLS, CDR2 YYNGEE. CDR3 length equals 13 residues. The CDR3 reads CASSLIGDSPLHF. DNA of the CDR3: TGTGCCAGCAGCCTCATCGGGGACTCACCCCTCCACTTT.

The CDR3 DNA is TGTGCCAGCAGCGGGGACAGCACAGATACGCAGTATTTT. Encoded protein: CASSGDSTDTQYF. The chain combines TRBV9 with TRBJ2-3; either TRBD1 or TRBD2 may supply D (5 bases each). The germline V gene encodes CDR1 SGDLS and CDR2 YYNGEE. V lost 3 bases to trimming and J lost 0 bases, with 5 bases between them. The CDR3 consists of 13 residues.

This chain connects TRBV5-1 to TRBJ2-7; 10 nucleotides align to TRBD1. There are 14 residues in the CDR3. Trimming took 4 bases from V and 5 from J; bases not matched to a gene: 6. The germline V gene has CDR1 SGHRS and CDR2 YFSETQ. Here the CDR3 reads CASSLWTGGNEQYF. The CDR3 DNA follows: TGCGCCAGCAGCCTGTGGACAGGGGGTAACGAGCAGTACTTC.

V and J are TRBV6-1 and TRBJ1-5; no definite D call. The CDR3 runs to 14 residues. The germline V gene has CDR1 MNHNS and CDR2 SASEGT. V was pared by 3 bases and J by 4 bases, with 10 bases between. The CDR3 DNA reads as TGTGCCAGCAGTGAGGGGTTGAGTAATCAGCCCCAGCATTTT. Translated, it gives CASSEGLSNQPQHF.

The chain couples TRBV5-1 to TRBJ2-5, with D possibly being TRBD2 (6 bases). The germline CDR1 and CDR2 sequences are SGHRS and YFSETQ. With 2 bases removed from V and 5 bases from J, the gap between germline ends came to 16 bases. The CDR3 spans 15 residues. CDR3 in amino acids: CASSLRGYVVETQYF. In nucleotides, the CDR3 is TGCGCCAGCAGCTTACGGGGGTATGTGGTCGAGACCCAGTACTTC.

The chain recombines TRBV5-6 with TRBJ2-5; D is perhaps TRBD1 (6 bases). From germline, CDR1 is SGHDT and CDR2 YYEEEE. This CDR3 contains 12 residues. V lost 4 bases to trimming and J lost 7 bases, with 11 bases between them. CDR3 in DNA: TGTGCCAGCAGCGGGGGCCCCAGGACCCAGTACTTC. Amino acids: CASSGGPRTQYF. Full variable domain (rest looked up from reference TRBV5-6 and TRBJ2-5): DAGVTQSPTHLIKTRGQQVTLRCSPKSGHDTVSWYQQALGQGPQFIFQYYEEEERQRGNFPDRFSGHQFPNYSSELNVNALLLGDSALYLCASSGGPRTQYFGPGTRLLVL.

The table lists this clone with a count of one. The chain links TRBV19 to TRBJ1-2, with 9 bases matching TRBD1. Germline loops: CDR1 LNHDA, CDR2 SQIVND (reference sequence). V shed 5 bases, J shed 4 bases, and the junction held 8 bases outside the gene matches. The CDR3 contains 15 residues. The CDR3 nucleotides read TGTGCCAGTAGTGAGACCGGGACAGGGATCTATGGCTACACCTTC. This encodes CASSETGTGIYGYTF. Together with reference TRBV19 and TRBJ1-2, the CDR3 gives the full variable domain: DGGITQSPKYLFRKEGQNVTLSCEQNLNHDAMYWYRQDPGQGLRLIYYSQIVNDFQKGDIAEGYSVSREKKESFPLTVTSAQKNPTAFYLCASSETGTGIYGYTFGSGTRLTVV.

The table lists this clone with a few counts. V gene TRBV7-2 combines with J gene TRBJ1-3; no clear D gene. Germline V lookup: CDR1 SGHTA, CDR2 FQGNSA. This CDR3 has 15 residues. V was shortened by 4 bases and J by 0 bases, with 10 bases between the two germline ends. In DNA form, the CDR3 reads TGTGCCAGCAGCTCTCCGGGGAGCTCTGGAAACACCATATATTTT. Translating it yields CASSSPGSSGNTIYF.

The gene calls are TRBV5-1 and TRBJ1-2, with TRBD1 identical over 8 bases. The CDR3 spans 15 residues. Germline lookup yields CDR1 SGHRS and CDR2 YFSETQ. V was clipped by 0 bases and J by 6 bases; unmatched bases: 7. The CDR3, as DNA: TGCGCCAGCAGCTTGGCCGGGCAGGGGGCTGATGGCTACACCTTC. The encoded protein is CASSLAGQGADGYTF.

This chain joins TRBV6-6 and TRBJ1-4; the D gene is possibly TRBD1 (5 bases). Trimming removed 5 bases at V and 2 bases at J, with 9 bases between. The germline V gene has CDR1 MNHNY and CDR2 SVGAGI (reference sequence). The CDR3 covers 14 residues. CDR3 amino acids: CASSKTATNEKLFF. CDR3 DNA: TGTGCCAGCAGTAAGACAGCTACTAATGAAAAACTGTTTTTT.

The V call is TRBV7-9, the J call TRBJ2-4; TRBD2 matches at 12 bases. This CDR3 is 17 amino acids long. In germline, CDR1 is SEHNR, CDR2 FQNEAQ (reference sequence). After removal of 3 bases from V and 1 base from J, the junction contained 4 bases not matched to a gene. For the CDR3, the DNA is TGTGCCAGCAGCTTCGGGACTAGCGGGTCTGCCAAAAACATTCAGTACTTC. Translated: CASSFGTSGSAKNIQYF.

The chain combines TRBV2 with TRBJ1-5; D may be TRBD1 (5 bases). Germline V gene lookup returns CDR1 SNHLY and CDR2 FYNNEI. CDR3 length: 13 amino acids. The germline V and J ends were trimmed by 11 bases and 1 base, with 12 bases remaining between them. CDR3 nucleotides: TGTGCCGGTCGAGGGGCAAGCAATCAGCCCCAGCATTTT. This encodes CAGRGASNQPQHF.

This chain links TRBV27 with TRBJ1-2, with TRBD1 identical over 8 bases. CDR1 is MNHEY and CDR2 is SMNVEV in the germline V gene (reference sequence). The CDR3 covers 15 residues. J lost 5 bases, V lost 0 bases, and 5 bases had no gene match. The CDR3 coding sequence is TGTGCCAGCAGTTTATCGCCAGGGGGCGGGTATGGCTACACCTTC. This encodes CASSLSPGGGYGYTF.

This sequence joins TRBV7-7 and TRBJ2-7; D unclear. From germline, CDR1 is SSHAT and CDR2 FNYEAQ (reference sequence). Trimming shortened V by 3 bases and J by 5 bases, and 17 bases separated the two germline ends. This CDR3 is built from 15 residues. The CDR3 sequence is CASSFLGNRFDEQYV. CDR3 nucleotide sequence: TGTGCCAGCAGCTTCTTAGGTAATCGGTTCGACGAGCAGTACGTC.

V usage is TRBV4-1 and J usage is TRBJ2-7, with D unclear. This CDR3 is 14 amino acids long. Germline V gene sequence: CDR1 MGHRA, CDR2 YSYEKL. V dropped 5 bases and J dropped 6 bases, with 17 bases sitting between them. Written as DNA, the CDR3 is TGCGCCAGCAGCTCAACTGCCCCAAGGGTCGAGCAGTACTTC. It codes for CASSSTAPRVEQYF.

Of note for this clone: Other DNA sequences in this sample translate to the same CDR3. The V gene is TRBV5-1, the J gene TRBJ2-6, with D perhaps TRBD1 (6 bases). The germline V gene encodes CDR1 SGHRS and CDR2 YFSETQ. Between the trimmed V and J ends, which lost 4 bases and 1 base, there was a span of 9 bases. The CDR3 covers 15 residues. The CDR3 DNA sequence: TGCGCCAGCAGCCCCCAGGGGTCTGGGGCCAACGTCCTGACTTTC. It encodes CASSPQGSGANVLTF.

The chain combines TRBV9 with TRBJ1-1, with 9 bases identical to TRBD1. J lost 4 bases, V lost 0 bases, and 4 bases had no gene match. The germline CDR1 and CDR2 sequences are SGDLS and YYNGEE. CDR3 length: 15 amino acids. The CDR3 is CASSVDVDRGTEAFF. The CDR3 DNA sequence: TGTGCCAGCAGCGTAGATGTGGACAGGGGCACTGAAGCTTTCTTT.

This clone was observed once. The V and J genes are TRBV5-1 and TRBJ2-5; D not resolved. The CDR3 length is 16 residues. Between the trimmed V and J ends, which lost 2 bases and 4 bases, there was a span of 18 bases. Germline-derived CDR1 and CDR2 are SGHRS and YFSETQ. CDR3: CASSLKGSQVGETQYF. The CDR3 DNA follows: TGCGCCAGCAGCTTAAAAGGGTCGCAGGTCGGAGAGACCCAGTACTTC.

This chain connects TRBV7-2 to TRBJ1-5; tentative D call: TRBD1 (6 bases). There are 15 residues in the CDR3. CDR1 and CDR2 (germline): SGHTA, FQGNSA. Trimming left V 5 bases short and J 3 bases short, with 14 bases between. The CDR3 loop is CASSRGAGNNQPQHF. CDR3 DNA: TGTGCCAGCAGCCGGGGGGCAGGAAACAATCAGCCCCAGCATTTT.

The chain's CDR3 is CASSPGLWDEQFF. The CDR3 nucleotides read TGTGCCAGCAGCCCGGGACTATGGGATGAGCAGTTCTTC. The chain carries TRBV7-3 and TRBJ2-1; 7 nucleotides line up with TRBD2. V was clipped by 5 bases and J by 8 bases; unmatched bases: 6. This CDR3 has 13 residues. CDR1 is SGHTA, CDR2 FQGTGA, per germline.

The chain employs TRBV5-5 and TRBJ1-2; D not certain. V shed 0 bases and J shed 8 bases, with 11 bases lying between them. The CDR3 is made up of 13 amino acids. CDR1 SGHKS and CDR2 YYEKEE come from the germline V gene (reference sequence). The CDR3: CASSLVEVGGYTF. Here the CDR3 DNA reads TGTGCCAGCAGCTTGGTGGAGGTCGGGGGCTACACCTTC.